A selection of T cell receptor beta chains follows, all from one sample in a study of T cells in Graves' hyperthyroidism and ophthalmopathy. TCRdb recomputed calls from the multiplex PCR reads with MiXCR, one row per CDR3 protein. The profile shows about 400,000 distinct CDR3 sequences, around 15% of them singletons. Material: blood. The receptors come from a man aged 50 to 60 with Graves' ophthalmopathy. Each CDR3 is given with its conserved first and last residue. D genes are given only for firm matches. Rows may omit the clone size; those that give it use once, few, many or a size class.

size: -
J: TRBJ2-5
D: -
V: TRBV18
CDR3: CASSPDRTGTQYF
DNA: TGTGCCAGCTCACCGGACCGCACAGGGACCCAGTACTTC

size: many
J: TRBJ2-1
D: TRBD2
V: TRBV5-1
CDR3: CASSFLAGSSYNEQFF
DNA: TGCGCCAGCAGCTTCCTAGCGGGAAGCTCCTACAATGAGCAGTTCTTC

size: many
J: TRBJ1-1
D: -
V: TRBV3-1
CDR3: CASSPQVSDSPNTEAFF
DNA: TGTGCCAGCAGCCCCCAGGTTTCGGACAGTCCGAACACTGAAGCTTTCTTT

size: many
J: TRBJ2-1
D: -
V: TRBV20-1
CDR3: CSAIAGAYNEQFF
DNA: TGCAGTGCTATCGCAGGGGCCTACAATGAGCAGTTCTTC

size: many
J: TRBJ2-5
D: -
V: TRBV18
CDR3: CASSPGTTQLETQYF
DNA: TGTGCCAGCTCACCGGGGACCACCCAGCTAGAGACCCAGTACTTC

size: many
J: TRBJ2-3
D: -
V: TRBV18
CDR3: CASSPQGQTGTQYF
DNA: TGTGCCAGCTCACCACAGGGCCAAACGGGTACGCAGTATTTT

size: -
J: TRBJ1-1
D: -
V: TRBV24-1
CDR3: CATSDFAENTEAFF
DNA: TGTGCCACCAGTGATTTCGCAGAGAACACTGAAGCTTTCTTT

size: few
J: TRBJ1-1
D: TRBD1
V: TRBV4-1
CDR3: CASSTRDRGSVNTEAFF
DNA: TGCGCCAGCAGCACGAGGGACAGGGGTTCGGTGAACACTGAAGCTTTCTTT

size: many
J: TRBJ2-1
D: -
V: TRBV20-1
CDR3: CSASGATSSYNEQFF
DNA: TGCAGTGCTAGTGGGGCTACCAGCTCCTACAATGAGCAGTTCTTC

size: many
J: TRBJ1-4
D: TRBD1
V: TRBV20-1
CDR3: CSARSGTGDEKLFF
DNA: TGCAGTGCTAGGTCCGGGACAGGGGATGAAAAACTGTTTTTT

size: many
J: TRBJ1-1
D: TRBD1
V: TRBV3-1
CDR3: CASSQDTGVNTEAFF
DNA: TGTGCCAGCAGCCAAGATACAGGGGTCAACACTGAAGCTTTCTTT

size: many
J: TRBJ1-5
D: -
V: TRBV27
CDR3: CASARGSNQPQHF
DNA: TGTGCCAGCGCTAGGGGTAGCAATCAGCCCCAGCATTTT

size: many
J: TRBJ2-5
D: -
V: TRBV12-3/TRBV12-4
CDR3: CASSTRQSQETQYF
DNA: TGTGCCAGCAGTACCCGACAGTCCCAGGAGACCCAGTACTTC

size: many
J: TRBJ2-4
D: -
V: TRBV28
CDR3: CASSFRGPGDIQYF
DNA: TGTGCCAGCAGTTTTAGGGGACCCGGGGACATTCAGTACTTC

size: many
J: TRBJ1-1
D: -
V: TRBV6-1
CDR3: CASSEKRGSGAEAFF
DNA: TGTGCCAGCAGTGAAAAGAGGGGAAGCGGGGCTGAAGCTTTCTTT

size: -
J: TRBJ1-2
D: -
V: TRBV29-1
CDR3: CSVDVGSPYGYTF
DNA: TGCAGCGTTGACGTGGGCAGTCCCTATGGCTACACCTTC

size: many
J: TRBJ2-1
D: -
V: TRBV7-9
CDR3: CASSLEPPSGNNEQFF
DNA: TGTGCCAGCAGCTTAGAGCCACCCTCAGGGAACAATGAGCAGTTCTTC

size: few
J: TRBJ2-5
D: TRBD2
V: TRBV2
CDR3: CASSGTSADF
DNA: TGTGCCAGCAGCGGGACTAGCGCCGACTTC

size: many
J: TRBJ2-1
D: -
V: TRBV2
CDR3: CASSREGYEQFF
DNA: TGTGCCAGCAGCAGGGAAGGCTATGAGCAGTTCTTC

size: few
J: TRBJ2-3
D: TRBD2
V: TRBV9
CDR3: CASSAGEGRLAGTDTQYF
DNA: TGTGCCAGCAGCGCCGGGGAAGGGAGACTAGCGGGCACAGATACGCAGTATTTT

size: many
J: TRBJ2-7
D: TRBD2
V: TRBV20-1
CDR3: CSARASGRSYEQYF
DNA: TGCAGTGCTAGAGCTAGCGGGAGGAGTTACGAGCAGTACTTC

size: many
J: TRBJ1-5
D: -
V: TRBV30
CDR3: CAWSVSRFNQPQHF
DNA: TGTGCCTGGAGTGTATCCAGATTCAATCAGCCCCAGCATTTT

size: -
J: TRBJ2-2
D: -
V: TRBV7-8
CDR3: CASSLAVDTGELFF
DNA: TGTGCCAGCAGCTTAGCAGTCGACACCGGGGAGCTGTTTTTT

size: few
J: TRBJ2-3
D: TRBD2
V: TRBV5-1
CDR3: CASSSTLAGGADTQYF
DNA: TGCGCCAGCAGCTCCACGCTAGCGGGGGGGGCTGATACGCAGTATTTT

size: many
J: TRBJ2-5
D: TRBD1
V: TRBV20-1
CDR3: CSARDAETGGGETQYF
DNA: TGCAGTGCTAGAGATGCCGAGACAGGGGGCGGGGAGACCCAGTACTTC

size: -
J: TRBJ2-4
D: -
V: TRBV10-2
CDR3: CASSEAPTAGLLNIQYF
DNA: TGCGCCAGCAGTGAAGCACCAACCGCGGGACTGTTAAACATTCAGTACTTC

size: many
J: TRBJ2-5
D: -
V: TRBV4-1
CDR3: CASSQDLGSGTLQETQYF
DNA: TGCGCCAGCAGCCAAGATTTAGGGTCGGGGACCCTCCAAGAGACCCAGTACTTC

size: -
J: TRBJ2-5
D: TRBD2
V: TRBV7-9
CDR3: CASIMGGQETQYF
DNA: TGTGCCAGCATAATGGGAGGGCAGGAGACCCAGTACTTC

size: many
J: TRBJ2-7
D: TRBD2
V: TRBV13
CDR3: CASSSRLAGKHEQYF
DNA: TGTGCCAGCAGCTCAAGACTAGCGGGAAAGCACGAGCAGTACTTC

size: many
J: TRBJ2-2
D: -
V: TRBV30
CDR3: CAWRLVVDSTGELFF
DNA: TGTGCCTGGAGATTGGTTGTGGATAGCACCGGGGAGCTGTTTTTT

size: few
J: TRBJ2-7
D: TRBD1
V: TRBV4-2
CDR3: CASSPGQGASGNEQYF
DNA: TGTGCCAGCAGCCCTGGACAGGGGGCTAGCGGGAACGAGCAGTACTTC

size: many
J: TRBJ1-2
D: -
V: TRBV30
CDR3: CAWTRAGNYGYTF
DNA: TGTGCCTGGACCAGGGCGGGAAACTATGGCTACACCTTC

size: many
J: TRBJ1-2
D: TRBD1
V: TRBV20-1
CDR3: CSASGQGTNYGYTF
DNA: TGCAGTGCTAGTGGACAGGGGACTAACTATGGCTACACCTTC

size: few
J: TRBJ1-2
D: -
V: TRBV12-3/TRBV12-4
CDR3: CASGRSYGYTF
DNA: TGTGCCAGCGGCAGGAGCTATGGCTACACCTTC

size: many
J: TRBJ2-7
D: -
V: TRBV5-1
CDR3: CASSRSLGEQYF
DNA: TGCGCCAGCAGCCGAAGTCTGGGGGAGCAGTACTTC

size: many
J: TRBJ2-1
D: TRBD2
V: TRBV27
CDR3: CASSSSPSGTNEQFF
DNA: TGTGCCAGCAGTTCCTCCCCTAGCGGGACCAATGAGCAGTTCTTC

size: -
J: TRBJ2-7
D: -
V: TRBV19
CDR3: CASSIGNRFLYEQYF
DNA: TGTGCCAGTAGTATAGGGAACAGATTCCTCTACGAGCAGTACTTC

size: few
J: TRBJ2-1
D: -
V: TRBV24-1
CDR3: CATSEMAGLNYNEQFF
DNA: TGTGCCACCAGTGAGATGGCGGGACTCAACTACAATGAGCAGTTCTTC

size: many
J: TRBJ2-1
D: TRBD2
V: TRBV28
CDR3: CASRSGLALRGEQFF
DNA: TGTGCCAGCAGATCGGGACTAGCGCTTCGGGGTGAGCAGTTCTTC

size: -
J: TRBJ2-5
D: -
V: TRBV12-3/TRBV12-4
CDR3: CASSALGTRRPGYTQYF
DNA: TGTGCCAGCAGTGCCCTCGGGACACGGCGCCCGGGATACACCCAGTACTTC

size: many
J: TRBJ1-1
D: -
V: TRBV6-6
CDR3: CASSYSTVNTEAFF
DNA: TGTGCCAGCAGTTACTCGACAGTGAACACTGAAGCTTTCTTT

size: many
J: TRBJ2-7
D: TRBD2
V: TRBV20-1
CDR3: CSAKGLAGGPSSYEQYF
DNA: TGCAGTGCTAAGGGACTAGCGGGAGGACCTAGCTCCTACGAGCAGTACTTC

size: many
J: TRBJ2-7
D: TRBD2
V: TRBV29-1
CDR3: CSVEDRLAGGPDEQYF
DNA: TGCAGCGTTGAAGATCGGCTAGCGGGAGGGCCCGACGAGCAGTACTTC

size: -
J: TRBJ1-2
D: TRBD1
V: TRBV30
CDR3: CAALHGQGLYGYTF
DNA: TGTGCCGCCCTCCACGGACAGGGCCTCTATGGCTACACCTTC

size: -
J: TRBJ2-2
D: -
V: TRBV5-6
CDR3: CASSFLDGAGELFF
DNA: TGTGCCAGCAGCTTCCTAGACGGCGCCGGGGAGCTGTTTTTT

size: -
J: TRBJ1-2
D: -
V: TRBV28
CDR3: CASTQGTAGGVGYTF
DNA: TGTGCCAGCACCCAAGGGACGGCGGGAGGGGTTGGCTACACCTTC

size: few
J: TRBJ2-5
D: TRBD1
V: TRBV4-1
CDR3: CASSQALGQQETQYF
DNA: TGCGCCAGCAGCCAAGCCTTGGGACAGCAAGAGACCCAGTACTTC

size: few
J: TRBJ2-5
D: TRBD2
V: TRBV5-1
CDR3: CASSDISGRAETQYF
DNA: TGCGCCAGCAGCGACATTAGCGGGAGGGCGGAGACCCAGTACTTC

size: few
J: TRBJ2-7
D: -
V: TRBV24-1
CDR3: CATSTGHEQYF
DNA: TGTGCCACCAGCACGGGCCACGAGCAGTACTTC

size: -
J: TRBJ2-3
D: -
V: TRBV27
CDR3: CASSFFGTDTQYF
DNA: TGTGCCAGCAGTTTCTTTGGGACAGATACGCAGTATTTT

size: many
J: TRBJ2-1
D: TRBD2
V: TRBV3-1
CDR3: CASSLTSGGNYNEQFF
DNA: TGTGCCAGCAGCCTTACTAGCGGGGGCAACTACAATGAGCAGTTCTTC

size: many
J: TRBJ2-4
D: -
V: TRBV28
CDR3: CASSFADQEAKNIQYF
DNA: TGTGCCAGCAGTTTCGCTGACCAAGAAGCCAAAAACATTCAGTACTTC

size: -
J: TRBJ2-5
D: -
V: TRBV9
CDR3: CASSVASGHTLETQYF
DNA: TGTGCCAGCAGCGTAGCTTCAGGACATACGTTGGAGACCCAGTACTTC

size: few
J: TRBJ2-7
D: TRBD2
V: TRBV5-5
CDR3: CASSQTASGSGEQYF
DNA: TGTGCCAGCAGCCAAACAGCTAGCGGGAGTGGCGAGCAGTACTTC

size: many
J: TRBJ2-7
D: -
V: TRBV7-9
CDR3: CASSPTTPYEQYF
DNA: TGTGCCAGCAGCCCAACGACACCCTACGAGCAGTACTTC

size: few
J: TRBJ2-4
D: -
V: TRBV5-1
CDR3: CASSLEGLGRNIQYF
DNA: TGCGCCAGCAGCTTGGAGGGCCTAGGGAGAAACATTCAGTACTTC

size: many
J: TRBJ1-1
D: -
V: TRBV20-1
CDR3: CSARGERGGRNTEAFF
DNA: TGCAGTGCTAGAGGGGAACGGGGGGGGCGGAACACTGAAGCTTTCTTT

size: many
J: TRBJ1-1
D: -
V: TRBV13
CDR3: CASSYGPRVPSGTEAFF
DNA: TGTGCCAGCAGCTACGGACCACGGGTACCCTCTGGCACTGAAGCTTTCTTT

size: few
J: TRBJ1-1
D: -
V: TRBV19
CDR3: CASSRGNSLMGLNTEAFF
DNA: TGTGCCAGTAGCCGCGGGAACAGCCTCATGGGGTTGAACACTGAAGCTTTCTTT